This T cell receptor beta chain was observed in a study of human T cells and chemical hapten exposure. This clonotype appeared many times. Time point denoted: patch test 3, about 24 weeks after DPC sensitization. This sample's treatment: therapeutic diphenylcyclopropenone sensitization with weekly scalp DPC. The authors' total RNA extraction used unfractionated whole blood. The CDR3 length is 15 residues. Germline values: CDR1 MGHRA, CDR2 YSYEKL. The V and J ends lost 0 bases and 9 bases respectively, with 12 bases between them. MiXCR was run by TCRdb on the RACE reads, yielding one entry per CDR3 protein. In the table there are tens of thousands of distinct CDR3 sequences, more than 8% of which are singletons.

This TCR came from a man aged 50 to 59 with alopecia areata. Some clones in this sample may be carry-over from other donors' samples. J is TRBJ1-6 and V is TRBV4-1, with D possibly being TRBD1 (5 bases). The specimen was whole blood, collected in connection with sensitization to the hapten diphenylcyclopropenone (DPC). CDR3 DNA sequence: TGCGCCAGCAGCCAAGAGCTCAGGGAGGGTTCACCCCTCCACTTT. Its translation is CASSQELREGSPLHF.